The 27 T cell receptor beta chains below come from one sample, sequenced in a study of blood T cell repertoires in COVID-19. Measured with immunoSEQ multiplex PCR; TCRdb has only the in-frame clones, and not every one. The table includes hundreds of thousands of clones, around 90% detected once. Sequenced input: PBMCs or T cells enriched from blood (not recorded which). The receptor source for this set is a woman aged 25 to 39 who had recovered from COVID-19.

The rearrangement links TRBV27 to TRBJ1-6; D not certain. CDR3 length equals 12 residues. V shed 5 bases and J shed 14 bases, with 13 bases lying between them. Germline assignment: CDR1 MNHEY and CDR2 SMNVEV (reference sequence). The CDR3 loop is CASSLATGALHF. CDR3 DNA: TGTGCCAGCAGTCTAGCTACCGGGGCCCTCCACTTT.

The chain joins TRBV5-1 to TRBJ1-3, with a tentative D call TRBD1 (5 bases). CDR1 and CDR2 (germline): SGHRS, YFSETQ. CDR3 length equals 15 residues. V dropped 2 bases and J dropped 3 bases, with 12 bases sitting between them. In nucleotides, the CDR3 is TGCGCCAGCAGCTTAGGGGAAGCGTATGGAAACACCATATATTTT. Its translation is CASSLGEAYGNTIYF.

The chain carries TRBV30 and TRBJ1-4; TRBD1 matches at 9 bases. Per the germline V gene, CDR1 is GTSNPN and CDR2 is SVGIG (reference sequence). Losses at the gene ends were 2 bases for V and 7 bases for J; bases not matched to a gene: 5. CDR3 length: 14 residues. CDR3: CAWSNRGPSEKLFF. The CDR3 bases are TGTGCCTGGAGTAACAGGGGGCCGAGTGAAAAACTGTTTTTT.

The chain uses TRBV10-2 and TRBJ2-7, with 10 bases that match TRBD2. Germline lookup yields CDR1 WSHSY and CDR2 SAAADI. Germline trimming cut 9 bases from V and 6 bases from J; bases unmatched to any gene: 8. The CDR3 loop spans 13 amino acids. The CDR3 region is CASWASGSSEQYF. CDR3 sequence (DNA): TGCGCCAGTTGGGCTAGCGGGAGTTCCGAGCAGTACTTC.

The V and J genes are TRBV3-1 (or the pseudogene TRBV3-2) and TRBJ1-2; TRBD1 is a possible D gene (5 bases). CDR1 and CDR2 from the germline V gene are LGHDT and YNNKEL (reference sequence). The CDR3 has 14 amino acids. The ends were cut back, 4 bases at V and 7 bases at J, with 16 bases in the middle. CDR3 coding DNA: TGTGCCAGCAGCCCGACCCAGGGATCGTTTGGCTACACCTTC. It translates to CASSPTQGSFGYTF.

The chain joins TRBV27 to TRBJ2-6; 7 bases align to TRBD1. The CDR3 has 23 amino acids. Germline trimming cut 1 base from V and 2 bases from J; bases unmatched to any gene: 23. Per the germline V gene, CDR1 is MNHEY and CDR2 is SMNVEV (reference sequence). The CDR3, as DNA: TGTGCCAGCAGTTTATGGGGCCTCTACTCCCCTAGGACAGGAGGCACTGGGGCCAACGTCCTGACTTTC. It specifies CASSLWGLYSPRTGGTGANVLTF.

The J gene is TRBJ1-5, the V gene TRBV6-5, with TRBD1 identical over 8 bases. CDR3 length equals 14 residues. Germline trimming cut 6 bases from V and 4 bases from J; bases unmatched to any gene: 5. Germline V gene sequence: CDR1 MNHEY, CDR2 SVGAGI. CDR3 sequence reads: CASRLNRGNQPQHF. In DNA form, the CDR3 reads TGTGCCAGCAGACTAAACAGGGGGAATCAGCCCCAGCATTTT.

The chain employs TRBV11-3 and TRBJ1-5; D gene unclear. This CDR3 has 17 residues. V was pared by 5 bases and J by 0 bases, with 17 bases between. Germline-derived CDR1 and CDR2 are SGHNT and YENEEA. The CDR3 is CASSLNRTVNSNQPQHF. The CDR3 DNA reads TGTGCCAGCAGCCTGAATCGTACGGTTAATAGCAATCAGCCCCAGCATTTT.

This chain joins TRBV19 and TRBJ1-2, with D tentatively TRBD1 (5 bases). The V end was cut by 8 bases, the J end by 6 bases, with 13 bases between. Germline V CDR1 and CDR2: LNHDA, SQIVND (reference sequence). This CDR3 comprises 12 residues. DNA for the CDR3: TGTGCCAGTCACCGGGGGGAGAATGGCTACACCTTC. Residues: CASHRGENGYTF.

The chain uses TRBV18 and TRBJ2-5; the match to TRBD1 covers 7 bases. The germline CDR1 and CDR2 sequences are KGHSH and LQKENI. The J segment lost 4 bases and the V segment lost 2 bases, leaving 10 bases of the junction unmatched. This CDR3 region has 16 residues. CDR3 sequence: CASSPTTGLVRETQYF. DNA of the CDR3: TGTGCCAGCTCACCAACGACAGGGTTAGTGCGAGAGACCCAGTACTTC.

J is TRBJ1-5 and V is TRBV3-1 (or the pseudogene TRBV3-2); no clear D. The CDR3 contains 15 residues. The germline gives CDR1 LGHDT, CDR2 YNNKEL (reference sequence). The V and J ends lost 6 bases and 4 bases respectively, with 16 bases between them. The DNA of the CDR3 is TGTGCCAGCAGTCCAGCTAAGGCGGGGAATCAGCCCCAGCATTTT. Translation gives CASSPAKAGNQPQHF.

This rearrangement joins TRBV13 to TRBJ1-1; D remains unclear. With 5 bases removed from V and 1 base from J, the gap between germline ends came to 14 bases. The CDR3 sequence is 15 residues long. Germline CDR1 PRHDT, CDR2 FYEKMQ (reference sequence). The CDR3 sequence is CASSLGLPGNTEAFF. CDR3 coding DNA: TGTGCCAGCAGCCTCGGACTCCCAGGGAACACTGAAGCTTTCTTT.

This sequence joins TRBV5-1 and TRBJ1-1; TRBD1 is a possible D gene (5 bases). Trimming took off 1 base at V and 3 bases at J, with 13 bases between the two ends. The CDR3 spans 15 residues. CDR1 SGHRS and CDR2 YFSETQ come from the germline V gene. CDR3 DNA: TGCGCCAGCAGCTTGTTAGGCCAGGGTGACACTGAAGCTTTCTTT. Translation gives CASSLLGQGDTEAFF.

The CDR3 sequence: CASKPGKYNSPLHF. The CDR3 DNA reads TGTGCCAGCAAGCCAGGAAAGTATAATTCACCCCTCCACTTT. The chain employs TRBV6-5 and TRBJ1-6, with unresolved D. The CDR3 runs 14 residues. Germline CDR1 reads MNHEY; CDR2 reads SVGAGI. The V and J ends lost 7 bases and 4 bases respectively, with 11 bases between them.

This rearrangement joins TRBV6-5 to TRBJ2-1; TRBD2 matches at 10 bases. This CDR3 region has 15 residues. In germline, CDR1 is MNHEY, CDR2 SVGAGI. The V segment lost 2 bases and the J segment 9 bases; nucleotides outside the gene matches: 7. This CDR3 is CASSYASGSYSEQFF. CDR3 sequence (DNA): TGTGCCAGCAGTTACGCTAGCGGGAGCTATAGTGAGCAGTTCTTC.

The rearrangement uses TRBV6-1 and TRBJ2-1; 9 bases align to TRBD1. Trimming cost V 4 bases and J 7 bases; bases outside gene matches: 14. The length of the CDR3 is 17 residues. Germline CDR1 MNHNS, CDR2 SASEGT. CDR3 sequence reads: CASSALVWDRDENEQFF. The CDR3 DNA reads TGTGCCAGCAGTGCTCTAGTTTGGGACAGGGACGAGAATGAGCAGTTCTTC.

The rearrangement links TRBV10-2 to TRBJ1-2, with D uncertain. V lost 8 bases to trimming and J lost 7 bases, with 11 bases between them. This CDR3 has 11 amino acids. The germline V gene has CDR1 WSHSY and CDR2 SAAADI. The CDR3 loop reads CASVDRGGYTF. CDR3 in DNA: TGCGCCAGCGTGGACCGGGGTGGCTACACCTTC.

The chain employs TRBV7-9 and TRBJ1-2; a weak D match, TRBD1 (5 bases). Germline V gene data show CDR1 as SEHNR and CDR2 as FQNEAQ (reference sequence). V was shortened by 5 bases and J by 8 bases, with 12 bases between the two germline ends. The CDR3 sequence is 12 residues long. The CDR3 sequence is CASSRTNYGYTF. CDR3 DNA sequence: TGTGCCAGCAGCAGGACAAATTACGGCTACACCTTC. The entire variable domain, with the rest obtained from reference TRBV7-9 and TRBJ1-2, is as follows: DTGVSQNPRHKITKRGQNVTFRCDPISEHNRLYWYRQTLGQGPEFLTYFQNEAQLEKSRLLSDRFSAERPKGSFSTLEIQRTEQGDSAMYLCASSRTNYGYTFGSGTRLTVV.

The chain couples TRBV18 to TRBJ1-2, with 8 bases that match TRBD1. This CDR3 has 16 amino acids. V lost 0 bases to trimming and J lost 7 bases; unmatched junction nucleotides: 10. CDR1 is KGHSH, CDR2 LQKENI, per germline. The CDR3 nucleotides read TGTGCCAGCTCACCACCCACAGGGGGAGGGGACTCTGGCTACACCTTC. Its protein product is CASSPPTGGGDSGYTF.

The rearrangement links TRBV6-5 to TRBJ2-2; 9 positions agree with TRBD1. J lost 7 bases, V lost 9 bases, and 12 bases had no gene match. The CDR3 is 15 residues long. CDR1 is MNHEY, CDR2 SVGAGI, per germline. CDR3 sequence (DNA): TGTGCCAGTGGGTTACAGGGGGCGCGAGACGGGGAGCTGTTTTTT. Translated: CASGLQGARDGELFF.

J is TRBJ2-3 and V is TRBV4-1; perhaps TRBD1 as D (5 bases). Trimming pared 3 bases from V and 2 bases from J, leaving 9 bases between. The CDR3 runs 14 residues. Germline V gene sequence: CDR1 MGHRA, CDR2 YSYEKL. CDR3 DNA: TGCGCCAGCAGCCAGGGGCCACACACAGATACGCAGTATTTT. Amino acids: CASSQGPHTDTQYF.

The CDR3 sequence is CACRSGGGETQYF. The CDR3 DNA follows: TGTGCCTGCCGCTCGGGGGGGGGAGAGACCCAGTACTTC. This chain connects TRBV30 to TRBJ2-5, with 8 bases identical to TRBD2. CDR3 length: 13 residues. Germline CDR1 is GTSNPN and CDR2 is SVGIG (reference sequence). Germline trimming cut 6 bases from V and 4 bases from J; bases unmatched to any gene: 7. Full variable domain (missing parts from reference TRBV30 and TRBJ2-5): SQTIHQWPATLVQPVGSPLSLECTVEGTSNPNLYWYRQAAGRGLQLLFYSVGIGQISSEVPQNLSASRPQDRQFILSSKKLLLSDSGFYLCACRSGGGETQYFGPGTRLLVL.

This clone has more than one count but fewer than ten. This sequence joins TRBV7-9 and TRBJ1-4; D is unresolved. Germline loops: CDR1 SEHNR, CDR2 FQNEAQ (reference sequence). The CDR3 consists of 14 residues. The ends were cut back, 5 bases at V and 3 bases at J, with 10 bases in the middle. The CDR3 is CASSPGHANEKLFF. The CDR3 coding sequence is TGTGCCAGCAGCCCAGGCCATGCTAATGAAAAACTGTTTTTT.

This chain connects TRBV19 to TRBJ1-2; D not resolved. V lost 5 bases, J lost 13 bases, and 20 bases lay in between. The CDR3 length is 13 residues. The V gene's germline CDR1 is LNHDA and CDR2 SQIVND (reference sequence). CDR3 nucleotide sequence: TGTGCCAGTAGTCAAGAAGGGAGATCCACGCCCACCTTC. This codes for CASSQEGRSTPTF.

The sample holds a few counts of this clone. The rearrangement joins TRBV3-1 (or the pseudogene TRBV3-2) to TRBJ2-1, with 9 bases that match TRBD2. CDR3 length equals 19 residues. CDR1 is LGHDT, CDR2 YNNKEL, per germline (reference sequence). V lost 1 base, J lost 0 bases, and 10 bases stayed unmatched. The CDR3 DNA reads as TGTGCCAGCAGCCAAGTAGGGTGGCGGGAGGGCTCCTCCTACAATGAGCAGTTCTTC. Its protein is CASSQVGWREGSSYNEQFF.

In this sample, this clone turned up once. The chain is built from TRBV7-2 and TRBJ1-5, with D uncertain. V lost 8 bases and J 3 bases, leaving 14 bases between the germline ends. Germline V gives CDR1 SGHTA, CDR2 FQGNSA. The CDR3 is 14 amino acids. CDR3 bases: TGTGCCAGCGCCGCGGGCAGCCTCAATCAGCCCCAGCATTTT. It codes for CASAAGSLNQPQHF. The whole variable domain, filled in from reference TRBV7-2 and TRBJ1-5, reads GAGVSQSPSNKVTEKGKDVELRCDPISGHTALYWYRQSLGQGLEFLIYFQGNSAPDKSGLPSDRFSAERTGGSVSTLTIQRTQQEDSAVYLCASAAGSLNQPQHFGDGTRLSIL.

V and J are TRBV7-3 and TRBJ1-2; the match to TRBD1 covers 9 bases. The V and J ends lost 1 base and 4 bases, in that order; junction bases with no gene match: 10. Germline V gene lookup returns CDR1 SGHTA and CDR2 FQGTGA. CDR3 length equals 17 residues. As DNA, the CDR3 is TGTGCCAGCAGCTTAAATCCGGGCGGGACAGGGAGCTATGGCTACACCTTC. This sequence encodes CASSLNPGGTGSYGYTF.